This TCR beta chain derives from a study of T cell repertoires in cytomegalovirus infection. About the study: It was the public TCR beta signatures that indicated both CMV infection and matching HLA type. The study's findings and limits: Predominance within the ex vivo response was attributable to HLA-C-restricted CMV-specific TCR beta clonotypes. The cumulative frequency of public TCR beta families distinguished individuals who carried CMV together with the relevant HLA.

TCRdb re-analysed the reads in MiXCR, keeping a single row per CDR3 protein. The repertoire holds around 630,000 distinct CDR3 sequences, with approximately 24% as singletons. There are many counts of this clonotype. The antigen is unknown. The source of this sequence is a human donor in good health (CMV status not recorded). Some clones in this sample may be carry-over from other donors' samples. Sequencing was done on a sample of CD8+ T cells from PBMCs.

In nucleotides, the CDR3 is TGTGCCAGCAGGCCCCTAAGGGCCTCTGGAAACACCATATATTTT. As protein: CASRPLRASGNTIYF. The rearrangement joins TRBV12-3 or TRBV12-4 to TRBJ1-3; D call uncertain. V lost 6 bases to trimming and J lost 0 bases, with 12 bases between them. CDR3 length: 15 residues.